The 22 T cell receptor beta chains below were found in one sample sequenced in a study of CD8 T cells in ankylosing spondylitis. Via MiXCR, TCRdb re-called the 5' RACE reads, giving one row per CDR3 protein. Of about 130,000 distinct CDR3 sequences listed, approximately 10% are singletons. The sequenced sample was blood, either unsorted or a sorted T cell fraction (not recorded which). Receptors were obtained from a male donor with ankylosing spondylitis or in good health (not recorded which).

This clonotype was counted ten times or more. V is TRBV12-3 or TRBV12-4 and J is TRBJ1-1, with 7 bases identical to TRBD1. The CDR3 extends over 15 amino acids. Trimming cost V 3 bases and J 3 bases; bases outside gene matches: 7. For the CDR3, the DNA is TGTGCCAGCAGTTTCCAGACAGGGATTGACACTGAAGCTTTCTTT. Protein sequence: CASSFQTGIDTEAFF.

The V and J genes are TRBV27 and TRBJ2-7; 8 nucleotides align to TRBD1. The CDR3 runs 14 residues. V lost 8 bases and J lost 6; bases outside the gene matches: 12. From germline, CDR1 is MNHEY and CDR2 SMNVEV (reference sequence). CDR3 DNA: TGTGCCAGCTCCCCCGGACAGGGCTTAGGCGAGCAGTACTTC. It is translated as CASSPGQGLGEQYF.

This clonotype occurred many times. This rearrangement joins TRBV5-6 to TRBJ1-2; D call uncertain. The CDR3 is 14 amino acids. Per the germline V gene, CDR1 is SGHDT and CDR2 is YYEEEE. The ends were cut back, 0 bases at V and 4 bases at J, with 10 bases in the middle. The CDR3 DNA is TGTGCCAGCAGCTTGGGTGGCGTGGTCTATGGCTACACCTTC. This encodes CASSLGGVVYGYTF.

J is TRBJ2-5 and V is TRBV12-3 or TRBV12-4; the match to TRBD1 covers 8 bases. This CDR3 is built from 15 residues. Trimming took 5 bases from V and 6 from J; bases not matched to a gene: 11. For the CDR3, the DNA is TGTGCCAGCAGTCCGGCCGACAGGGGAGGTCAGACCCAGTACTTC. Protein: CASSPADRGGQTQYF.

This clonotype has a count of ten or more. The CDR3 sequence is CASGTGVSTDTQYF. The CDR3 nucleotides are TGTGCCTCCGGGACAGGGGTTTCCACAGATACGCAGTATTTT. The chain combines TRBV7-9 with TRBJ2-3; 10 bases agree with TRBD1. The CDR3 spans 14 residues. V shed 11 bases, J shed 2 bases, and the junction held 7 bases outside the gene matches. The V gene's germline CDR1 is SEHNR and CDR2 FQNEAQ (reference sequence).

This clonotype was seen at least ten times. This chain joins TRBV29-1 and TRBJ2-3, with D perhaps being TRBD1 or TRBD2 (6 bases each). The CDR3 spans 12 residues. V lost 7 bases, J lost 14 bases, and 22 bases lay in between. The germline V gene has CDR1 SQVTM and CDR2 ANQGSEA. The chain's CDR3 is CSAQRSTGARYF. CDR3 nucleotide sequence: TGCAGCGCCCAGAGATCGACGGGGGCGAGGTATTTT.

This clonotype has ten or more counts. This chain connects TRBV5-1 to TRBJ2-5; the D is unclear. This CDR3 is built from 15 residues. Germline lookup yields CDR1 SGHRS and CDR2 YFSETQ. V lost 0 bases to trimming and J lost 0 bases, with 9 bases between them. This CDR3 reads CASSLEASNQETQYF. The CDR3 DNA reads TGCGCCAGCAGCTTGGAAGCGTCCAACCAAGAGACCCAGTACTTC. Full variable domain (outside the CDR3, taken from reference TRBV5-1 and TRBJ2-5): KAGVTQTPRYLIKTRGQQVTLSCSPISGHRSVSWYQQTPGQGLQFLFEYFSETQRNKGNFPGRFSGRQFSNSRSEMNVSTLELGDSALYLCASSLEASNQETQYFGPGTRLLVL.

This clonotype was seen at least ten times. The chain recombines TRBV20-1 with TRBJ1-2; D is possibly TRBD1 (5 bases). Germline V CDR1 and CDR2: DFQATT, SNEGSKA (reference sequence). The length of the CDR3 is 13 residues. Trimming removed 3 bases from V and 2 bases from J, with 10 bases in between. CDR3 in DNA: TGCAGTGCTAGTCAGGGAAACAACTATGGCTACACCTTC. As protein: CSASQGNNYGYTF.

This clonotype was counted ten times or more. This chain connects TRBV14 to TRBJ2-1; 14 bases are shared with TRBD2. This CDR3 is built from 14 residues. J was trimmed by 8 bases and V by 9 bases; bases with no gene match: 6. Germline CDR1 and CDR2: SGHDN and FVKESK. The CDR3 nucleotides read TGTGCCAGTGGGACTAGCGGGAGCAGCGATGAGCAGTTCTTC. Its translation: CASGTSGSSDEQFF.

This clonotype turned up a few times. The genes are TRBV18 and TRBJ2-5; D might be TRBD1 (5 bases). The V end was cut by 2 bases, the J end by 5 bases, with 12 bases between. Germline-derived CDR1 and CDR2 are KGHSH and LQKENI. The CDR3 runs to 14 residues. Here the CDR3 reads CASSPESGSETQYF. CDR3 coding DNA: TGTGCCAGCTCACCAGAGTCAGGGTCGGAGACCCAGTACTTC. The full variable domain, its missing parts supplied by reference TRBV18 and TRBJ2-5, is NAGVMQNPRHLVRRRGQEARLRCSPMKGHSHVYWYRQLPEEGLKFMVYLQKENIIDESGMPKERFSAEFPKEGPSILRIQQVVRGDSAAYFCASSPESGSETQYFGPGTRLLVL.

This clonotype was seen many times. This sequence joins TRBV4-2 and TRBJ2-7; TRBD2 matches at 9 bases. From germline, CDR1 is LGHNA and CDR2 YNFKEQ. The CDR3 has 14 amino acids. With V trimmed by 5 bases and J by 0 bases, 2 bases remained unmatched. For the CDR3, the DNA is TGTGCCAGCAGCTCGGGACTAGCCTCCTACGAGCAGTACTTC. Encoded protein: CASSSGLASYEQYF.

This clonotype was picked up many times. The rearrangement uses TRBV20-1 and TRBJ2-1; TRBD2 might be the D (6 bases). Germline values: CDR1 DFQATT, CDR2 SNEGSKA (reference sequence). The CDR3 spans 15 residues. With 6 bases removed from V and 0 bases from J, the gap between germline ends came to 15 bases. This CDR3 reads CSAHSGRSSYNEQFF. The CDR3 region has the DNA TGCAGTGCCCATAGCGGAAGGAGCTCCTACAATGAGCAGTTCTTC.

This clonotype has ten or more counts. The CDR3 DNA reads TGTGCCAGCAGCTTATCGAAAGGGTGGGAGCAGTACTTC. Translating it yields CASSLSKGWEQYF. The chain combines TRBV7-2 with TRBJ2-7; D ambiguous. Germline values: CDR1 SGHTA, CDR2 FQGNSA. The CDR3 is 13 amino acids. With 2 bases removed from V and 7 bases from J, the gap between germline ends came to 12 bases.

In this sample, this clonotype turned up many times. The chain uses TRBV2 and TRBJ2-4; 9 bases align to TRBD1. The CDR3 extends over 12 amino acids. The J segment lost 4 bases and the V segment lost 8 bases, leaving 0 bases of the junction unmatched. Germline V gene lookup returns CDR1 SNHLY and CDR2 FYNNEI. CDR3 amino acids: CASGQGKNIQYF. In nucleotides, the CDR3 is TGTGCCAGCGGACAGGGGAAAAACATTCAGTACTTC.

This clonotype showed up many times. V usage is TRBV29-1 and J usage is TRBJ2-7; 9 bases match TRBD1. V dropped 6 bases and J dropped 5; count of bases not matched to a gene: 14. CDR1 is SQVTM and CDR2 is ANQGSEA in the germline V gene. This CDR3 spans 15 amino acids. The CDR3 region is CSVVRTGTGSDEQYF. CDR3 sequence (DNA): TGCAGCGTCGTAAGGACCGGGACAGGGTCTGACGAGCAGTACTTC.

This clonotype was found many times. CDR3 protein: CASSFGAPDTNEKLFF. As DNA, the CDR3 is TGTGCCAGCAGCTTTGGCGCCCCGGATACTAATGAAAAACTGTTTTTT. V usage is TRBV7-6 and J usage is TRBJ1-4; D is unclear. The CDR3 is 16 residues long. V gave up 3 bases and J gave up 2 bases, with 13 bases separating them. Germline V lookup: CDR1 SGHVS, CDR2 FNYEAQ.

In its sample, this clonotype was seen a few times. V usage is TRBV28 and J usage is TRBJ2-7; weak D call: TRBD1 (6 bases). Germline V CDR1 and CDR2: MDHEN, SYDVKM. The CDR3 totals 15 residues. The ends were cut back, 4 bases at V and 2 bases at J, with 15 bases in the middle. Written as DNA, the CDR3 is TGTGCCAGCAGTTCGACTATTTGGACAGCCTACGAGCAGTACTTC. Its protein product is CASSSTIWTAYEQYF.

This clonotype was seen more than once but under ten times. V and J are TRBV2 and TRBJ2-5; tentatively, D is TRBD2 (6 bases). Germline values: CDR1 SNHLY, CDR2 FYNNEI. V shed 7 bases and J shed 3 bases, with 12 bases lying between them. The CDR3 has 13 residues. CDR3 coding DNA: TGTGCCAGCATTAGGGAGGTAAAAGAGACCCAGTACTTC. Its protein is CASIREVKETQYF.

Only a few counts were recorded for this clonotype. Here the CDR3 DNA reads TGCAGTGCTAGAGATTGGGGACTAGCGGGTTACGAGCAGTACTTC. It specifies CSARDWGLAGYEQYF. The chain employs TRBV20-1 and TRBJ2-7; TRBD2 aligns across 12 bases. The CDR3 totals 15 residues. V dropped 0 bases and J dropped 4; count of bases not matched to a gene: 4. The germline V gene encodes CDR1 DFQATT and CDR2 SNEGSKA (reference sequence).

This clonotype was counted between two and nine times. The V and J genes are TRBV10-3 and TRBJ2-1; no definite D call. The germline gives CDR1 ENHRY, CDR2 SYGVKD. The germline V and J ends were trimmed by 4 bases and 0 bases, with 16 bases remaining between them. This CDR3 spans 17 amino acids. CDR3 sequence reads: CAISGTSWTRSYNEQFF. CDR3 DNA sequence: TGTGCCATCAGTGGAACGTCGTGGACGCGCTCCTACAATGAGCAGTTCTTC.

This clonotype was seen repeatedly, ten times or more. This rearrangement joins TRBV6-2 or TRBV6-3 to TRBJ2-5, with D perhaps assigned TRBD1 or TRBD2 (6 bases each). The CDR3 is 12 residues long. Between the trimmed V and J ends, which lost 8 bases and 7 bases, there was a span of 14 bases. The germline gives CDR1 MNHEY, CDR2 SVGEGT. CDR3 loop: CASYRGDGTQYF. The DNA for the CDR3 is TGTGCCAGCTATAGGGGGGACGGGACCCAGTACTTC.

This clonotype appeared many times. This sequence joins TRBV28 and TRBJ2-5; TRBD1 aligns across 9 bases. V lost 5 bases to trimming and J lost 2 bases; unmatched junction nucleotides: 6. The CDR3 spans 15 residues. The germline CDR1 and CDR2 sequences are MDHEN and SYDVKM. The chain's CDR3 is CASSIPGQGQETQYF. In DNA form, the CDR3 reads TGTGCCAGCAGTATACCGGGACAGGGACAAGAGACCCAGTACTTC.